The next 8 T cell receptor beta chains were all read from a single sample in a study of T cells in Graves' hyperthyroidism and ophthalmopathy. Amplification targeted TCR beta CDR3 regions from RNA transcripts. RT-PCR in the first round (using the HTBI primer set) targeted the TCR CDR3. TCRdb re-derived calls from the multiplex PCR reads in MiXCR, one entry per CDR3 protein. The sample carries approximately 400,000 distinct CDR3 sequences, around 16% recorded once. The specimen was blood. The source is a woman between 18 and 30 years old with Graves' hyperthyroidism.

This clonotype has a handful of counts. This chain connects TRBV7-3 to TRBJ2-1; the D gene is possibly TRBD2 (6 bases). The length of the CDR3 is 17 residues. V lost 5 bases and J 0 bases, leaving 17 bases between the germline ends. Germline V gives CDR1 SGHTA, CDR2 FQGTGA. The CDR3 here is CASSPTLAVSSYNEQFF. The CDR3 DNA is TGTGCCAGCAGCCCAACCTTAGCGGTGAGCTCCTACAATGAGCAGTTCTTC. Supplemented by reference TRBV7-3 and TRBJ2-1, the full variable domain reads GAGVSQTPSNKVTEKGKYVELRCDPISGHTALYWYRQSLGQGPEFLIYFQGTGAADDSGLPNDRFFAVRPEGSVSTLKIQRTERGDSAVYLCASSPTLAVSSYNEQFFGPGTRLTVL.

This clonotype was seen only a few times. V is TRBV7-3 and J is TRBJ2-7; 10 bases map to TRBD1. The CDR3 runs to 15 residues. V shed 4 bases and J 6 bases; nucleotides not matched to a gene: 9. Looked up from germline, CDR1 is SGHTA and CDR2 is FQGTGA. Written as DNA, the CDR3 is TGTGCCAGCAGCTCCTCCCGGGACAGGGGTCGCGAGCAGTACTTC. This encodes CASSSSRDRGREQYF.

This clonotype was seen a few times. The genes are TRBV6-2 or TRBV6-3 and TRBJ2-1; TRBD1 is a possible D gene (6 bases). This CDR3 is 19 amino acids long. Germline values: CDR1 MNHEY, CDR2 SVGEGT. The ends were cut back, 0 bases at V and 6 bases at J, with 24 bases in the middle. CDR3 bases: TGTGCCAGCAGTTACTCTCTACTTATCCGGGACACCGCCGCCAATGAGCAGTTCTTC. Amino acid sequence: CASSYSLLIRDTAANEQFF.

At least ten counts were recorded for this clonotype. The V call is TRBV28, the J call TRBJ2-5; 9 bases align to TRBD1. This CDR3 has 15 residues. In germline, CDR1 is MDHEN, CDR2 SYDVKM. With V trimmed by 8 bases and J by 3 bases, 10 bases remained unmatched. Here the CDR3 DNA reads TGTGCCAGCGCCGGGACAGGGAGGATGAAAGAGACCCAGTACTTC. Encoded protein: CASAGTGRMKETQYF.

This clonotype was recorded many times. CDR3 nucleotides: TGTGCCAGCGGATTGTATAGGTACGAGCAGTACTTC. Translating it yields CASGLYRYEQYF. The chain employs TRBV28 and TRBJ2-7, with D unclear. Trimming took off 8 bases at V and 4 bases at J, with 12 bases between the two ends. The V gene's germline CDR1 is MDHEN and CDR2 SYDVKM. This CDR3 is 12 amino acids long.

This clonotype has just a few counts. The chain joins TRBV4-3 to TRBJ1-1; D remains unclear. V lost 0 bases to trimming and J lost 4 bases, with 12 bases between them. CDR1 is LGHNA, CDR2 YSLEER, per germline. This CDR3 is 15 amino acids long. The CDR3 sequence is CASSQEWYRGTEAFF. As DNA, the CDR3 is TGCGCCAGCAGCCAAGAATGGTACCGTGGCACTGAAGCTTTCTTT.

The chain employs TRBV2 and TRBJ1-5; weak D call: TRBD1 (5 bases). CDR1 and CDR2 from the germline V gene are SNHLY and FYNNEI. This CDR3 has 12 residues. V shed 9 bases and J shed 5 bases, with 11 bases lying between them. The CDR3 DNA sequence: TGTGCCAGAGGCAGGGCGGATCAGCCCCAGCATTTT. It translates to CARGRADQPQHF. The full variable domain, rest sourced from reference TRBV2 and TRBJ1-5, is EPEVTQTPSHQVTQMGQEVILRCVPISNHLYFYWYRQILGQKVEFLVSFYNNEISEKSEIFDDQFSVERPDGSNFTLKIRSTKLEDSAMYFCARGRADQPQHFGDGTRLSIL.

This clonotype was observed a handful of times. The chain joins TRBV29-1 to TRBJ2-7; 7 bases align to TRBD1. V trimming: 0 bases; J trimming: 4 bases; junction bases outside the gene matches: 6. Germline loops: CDR1 SQVTM, CDR2 ANQGSEA. There are 14 residues in the CDR3. CDR3 in amino acids: CSVEEQSGQYEQYF. The CDR3 DNA follows: TGCAGCGTTGAAGAACAGTCGGGACAGTACGAGCAGTACTTC.